This T cell receptor beta chain was sequenced during a study of OX40 agonist ivuxolimab in advanced cancers. Study as a whole: Patients were over 65% male with ages roughly 20 to 85, mean about 65. Study conclusions and caveats: CD4+ and CD8+ T cells in blood underwent clonal expansion by week 6 at 0.1 to 3.0 mg/kg.

This clone has only one observation. Its matching antigen is unknown. Clones were sequenced by immunoSEQ multiplex PCR, and TCRdb holds only the in-frame ones, with some missing. The sample carries around 72,000 clones, 85% to 90% recorded once. Autoimmune disease history or systemic immunosuppression was exclusionary. This TCR derives from an adult with an advanced solid tumor such as melanoma, head and neck, liver or kidney cancer. The sample was CD4+ or CD8+ T cells sorted from blood, taken in a trial of the OX40 agonist ivuxolimab.

This CDR3 reads CASSKGEPPTTDTQYF. As DNA, the CDR3 is TGTGCCAGCAGCAAAGGAGAGCCACCCACCACAGATACGCAGTATTTT. The genes are TRBV21-1 and TRBJ2-3; TRBD2, the table's D call, was not compared with the DNA. TRBV21-1 is recorded as a pseudogene. The CDR3 loop spans 16 amino acids.